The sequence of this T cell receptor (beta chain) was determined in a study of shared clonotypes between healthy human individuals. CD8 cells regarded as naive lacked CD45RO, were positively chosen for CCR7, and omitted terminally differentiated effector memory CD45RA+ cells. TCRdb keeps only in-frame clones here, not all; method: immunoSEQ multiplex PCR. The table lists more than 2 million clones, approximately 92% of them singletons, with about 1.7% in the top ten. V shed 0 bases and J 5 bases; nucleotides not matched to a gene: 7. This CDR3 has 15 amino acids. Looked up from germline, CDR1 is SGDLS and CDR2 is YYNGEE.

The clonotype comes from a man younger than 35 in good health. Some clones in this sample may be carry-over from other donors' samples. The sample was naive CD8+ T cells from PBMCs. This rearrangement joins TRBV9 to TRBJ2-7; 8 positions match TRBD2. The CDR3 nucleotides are TGTGCCAGCAGCGTAGGAGCGGGAGCGGGGGACGAGCAGTACTTC. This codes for CASSVGAGAGDEQYF.